The 17 T cell receptor beta chains in this list originate from one sample, sequenced in a study of CD8 T cells in ankylosing spondylitis. TCRdb reprocessed the 5' RACE reads with MiXCR, giving one entry per CDR3 protein. The sample yields fewer than 180,000 distinct CDR3 sequences, approximately 44% seen once. Specimen: synovial fluid, either unsorted or a sorted T cell fraction (not recorded which). The receptor source for this set is a male donor with ankylosing spondylitis.

This clonotype was found a few times. The gene calls are TRBV2 and TRBJ1-5, with no clear D. V gave up 5 bases and J gave up 0 bases, with 11 bases separating them. Germline V gene sequence: CDR1 SNHLY, CDR2 FYNNEI. CDR3 length: 15 amino acids. The CDR3: CASSSGRGSNQPQHF. CDR3 coding DNA: TGTGCCAGCAGTTCAGGACGCGGTAGCAATCAGCCCCAGCATTTT.

The chain links TRBV6-5 to TRBJ2-5; D not certain. Germline V lookup: CDR1 MNHEY, CDR2 SVGAGI. The CDR3 length is 15 residues. Deletions cut 0 bases from V and 1 base from J, with 9 bases between. Here the CDR3 reads CASSYSPHSQETQYF. The CDR3 DNA sequence: TGTGCCAGCAGTTACTCGCCCCACAGCCAAGAGACCCAGTACTTC.

The chain links TRBV5-1 to TRBJ1-1; no reliable D call. Germline V gene sequence: CDR1 SGHRS, CDR2 YFSETQ. V gave up 0 bases and J gave up 6 bases, with 12 bases separating them. The CDR3 loop spans 14 amino acids. The CDR3 nucleotides are TGCGCCAGCAGCTTGGAAGCGATCGGGCCTGAAGCTTTCTTT. Amino acid sequence: CASSLEAIGPEAFF.

This rearrangement joins TRBV4-1 to TRBJ2-5; 9 nucleotides line up with TRBD1. Germline lookup yields CDR1 MGHRA and CDR2 YSYEKL. V lost 4 bases and J lost 4; bases outside the gene matches: 13. The CDR3 loop spans 17 amino acids. CDR3 DNA sequence: TGCGCCAGCAGCCCTCGCATTGTGACAGGGGGACGAGAGACCCAGTACTTC. It translates to CASSPRIVTGGRETQYF.

The chain joins TRBV7-8 to TRBJ2-5; D unresolved. The CDR3 sequence is 14 residues long. In germline, CDR1 is SGHVS, CDR2 FQNEAQ. Trimming took 5 bases from V and 4 from J, leaving 14 bases between them. The CDR3 DNA is TGTGCCAGCAGCCAGACAAGGTGGCGAGAGACCCAGTACTTC. Protein sequence: CASSQTRWRETQYF.

The rearrangement joins TRBV11-1 to TRBJ2-5; 9 bases agree with TRBD2. CDR3 length: 18 residues. The germline V gene encodes CDR1 SGHAT and CDR2 FQDESV (reference sequence). Trimming cost V 3 bases and J 5 bases; bases outside gene matches: 16. The CDR3 is CASSFPRLAGPTGETQYF. CDR3 DNA sequence: TGTGCCAGCAGCTTTCCCAGGCTAGCGGGGCCCACCGGGGAGACCCAGTACTTC.

V gene TRBV28 combines with J gene TRBJ2-7, with a possible D match to TRBD1 (6 bases). Germline V gives CDR1 MDHEN, CDR2 SYDVKM. Trimming cost V 5 bases and J 3 bases, with 23 bases left between them. This CDR3 has 17 residues. The CDR3 DNA reads TGTGCCAGCAGTCACCCGTCTCGACAGGCGATTAACTACGAGCAGTACTTC. This gives the protein CASSHPSRQAINYEQYF.

This clonotype was picked up many times. This rearrangement joins TRBV11-1 to TRBJ2-1; no clear D gene. Per germline, CDR1 SGHAT and CDR2 FQDESV (reference sequence). The CDR3 has 15 amino acids. Trimming stripped 2 bases from V and 0 bases from J, with 8 bases between. The CDR3 DNA sequence: TGTGCCAGCAGCTTATATCGGAGCTCCTACAATGAGCAGTTCTTC. This sequence encodes CASSLYRSSYNEQFF.

Comment on this clonotype: An end of the junction differs from the germline gene, which may be a read error. The V call is TRBV10-3, the J call TRBJ2-2; no clear D. Germline V gives CDR1 ENHRY, CDR2 SYGVKD. There are 12 residues in the CDR3. DNA for the CDR3: TGTGCCACCAGTGTGGACACCGGGGAGCTGTTTTTT. It is translated as CATSVDTGELFF.

The V and J genes are TRBV18 and TRBJ2-5, with 14 bases lining up with TRBD2. Germline loops: CDR1 KGHSH, CDR2 LQKENI. Trimming took 3 bases from V and 4 from J; bases not matched to a gene: 22. This CDR3 spans 22 amino acids. The CDR3 DNA reads as TGTGCCAGCTCACCTCAAGACCACCGACTAGCGGGAGGGCCAGGTTTGGGAGAGACCCAGTACTTC. This translates into CASSPQDHRLAGGPGLGETQYF.

The chain combines TRBV3-1 with TRBJ2-5; 7 bases align to TRBD2. Germline CDR1 is LGHDT and CDR2 is YNNKEL (reference sequence). The J segment lost 2 bases and the V segment lost 4 bases, leaving 7 bases of the junction unmatched. CDR3 length: 15 amino acids. The CDR3 DNA reads TGTGCCAGCAGCCTCTTACGGGACTATCAAGAGACCCAGTACTTC. It encodes CASSLLRDYQETQYF.

The chain has TRBV12-3 or TRBV12-4 and TRBJ1-2; 7 bases match TRBD1. V lost 6 bases, J lost 6 bases, and 7 bases stayed unmatched. The CDR3 has 13 amino acids. The CDR3, as DNA: TGTGCCAGCAGCCCCGAGGGGGCTGATGGCTACACCTTC. It is translated as CASSPEGADGYTF.

The chain is built from TRBV4-1 and TRBJ1-2; 8 bases align to TRBD1. Germline CDR1 MGHRA, CDR2 YSYEKL. The V gene end was trimmed by 1 base and the J gene end by 6 bases; junction bases not matched to a gene: 10. This CDR3 has 16 residues. In DNA, the CDR3 is TGCGCCAGCAGCCAAGGTTTCGAGACAGGGGTGGATGGCTACACCTTC. Its protein is CASSQGFETGVDGYTF.

DNA of the CDR3: TGTGCCAGCAGCTTAAGGCCTAGCGGGATCTACAATGAGCAGTTCTTC. It specifies CASSLRPSGIYNEQFF. The chain is built from TRBV7-2 and TRBJ2-1; 9 nucleotides align to TRBD2. The junction had 5 bases not matched to a gene; V was cut back by 2 bases and J by 3 bases. The CDR3 has 16 amino acids. Germline V gene lookup returns CDR1 SGHTA and CDR2 FQGNSA.

V is TRBV4-1 and J is TRBJ2-1; TRBD2 aligns across 10 bases. The CDR3 has 21 residues. Germline trimming cut 0 bases from V and 4 bases from J; bases unmatched to any gene: 18. The germline V gene has CDR1 MGHRA and CDR2 YSYEKL. CDR3 in amino acids: CASSQDPSGTSVSLSYNEQFF. The CDR3 DNA reads as TGCGCCAGCAGCCAAGATCCGTCTGGGACTAGCGTTAGCCTTTCTTACAATGAGCAGTTCTTC.

The rearrangement uses TRBV12-3 or TRBV12-4 and TRBJ2-7; 7 bases map to TRBD1. The CDR3 covers 13 residues. Losses at the gene ends were 5 bases for V and 5 bases for J; bases not matched to a gene: 6. The CDR3 sequence is CASSDRDHDEQYF. The CDR3 DNA reads TGTGCCAGCAGTGACAGGGATCACGACGAGCAGTACTTC.

This chain joins TRBV5-6 and TRBJ2-5; 10 positions match TRBD2. Germline CDR1 is SGHDT and CDR2 is YYEEEE. J gave up 8 bases and V 4 bases, and 14 bases lay outside the gene matches. CDR3 length: 16 amino acids. The CDR3 DNA reads TGTGCCAGCAGCCCCAAGTTAGCGGGGGGCCTCCGTACCCAGTACTTC. Protein product: CASSPKLAGGLRTQYF.